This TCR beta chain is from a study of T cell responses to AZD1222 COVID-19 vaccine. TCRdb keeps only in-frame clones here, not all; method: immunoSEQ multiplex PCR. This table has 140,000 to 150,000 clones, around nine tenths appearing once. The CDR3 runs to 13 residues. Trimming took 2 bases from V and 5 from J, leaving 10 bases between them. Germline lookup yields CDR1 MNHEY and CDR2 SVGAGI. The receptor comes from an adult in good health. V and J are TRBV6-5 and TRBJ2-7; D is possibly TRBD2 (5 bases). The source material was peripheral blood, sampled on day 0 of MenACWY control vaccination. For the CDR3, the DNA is TGTGCCAGCAGTTACCCCGGGATCCACGAGCAGTACTTC. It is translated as CASSYPGIHEQYF.